Following are 20 T cell receptor beta chains from one sample sequenced in a study of beta chain features in type 1 diabetes. Expressed TCRB transcripts were sequenced because the entire RNA isolate underwent reverse transcription. This table comes from immunoSEQ multiplex PCR, and its TCRdb copy is limited to in-frame clones, with some not included. The data show 860,000 or so clones, 17% seen once. The sequencing sample was made of naive CD4+ T cells from blood. Receptors were obtained from a woman aged 18-35 years in good health.

This clone was found a few times. The J gene is TRBJ1-2, the V gene TRBV19; D is undetermined. The V gene's germline CDR1 is LNHDA and CDR2 SQIVND (reference sequence). Trimming removed 9 bases from V and 1 base from J, with 3 bases in between. The CDR3 spans 10 residues. CDR3 protein: CASFNYGYTF. CDR3 coding DNA: TGTGCCAGCTTTAACTATGGCTACACCTTC.

V and J are TRBV28 and TRBJ2-1; D is ambiguous. V was clipped by 5 bases and J by 6 bases, with 11 bases between them. CDR1 is MDHEN, CDR2 SYDVKM, per germline. The CDR3 runs 13 residues. Written as DNA, the CDR3 is TGTGCCAGCAGTGGCACGACCCCCAATGAGCAGTTCTTC. This encodes CASSGTTPNEQFF.

As concerns this clone: The same CDR3 can be traced to other DNA sequences in this sample. The V and J genes are TRBV19 and TRBJ1-5; the match to TRBD1 covers 9 bases. Germline V lookup: CDR1 LNHDA, CDR2 SQIVND (reference sequence). CDR3 length: 15 amino acids. J was trimmed by 2 bases and V by 1 base; bases with no gene match: 0. The CDR3 loop reads CASSIGTGGNQPQHF. The CDR3 region has the DNA TGTGCCAGTAGTATAGGGACAGGGGGCAATCAGCCCCAGCATTTT.

The chain couples TRBV18 to TRBJ2-1, with TRBD1 matching over 7 bases. From germline, CDR1 is KGHSH and CDR2 LQKENI. CDR3 length: 13 amino acids. V gave up 8 bases and J gave up 4 bases; unmatched junction bases: 5. CDR3 sequence reads: CASHWDRYNEQFF. For the CDR3, the DNA is TGTGCCAGCCACTGGGACAGATACAATGAGCAGTTCTTC.

There are a few counts of this clone. The chain's CDR3 is CASSEDRGRTAVDTQYF. The CDR3 nucleotides read TGTGCCAGCAGTGAAGACAGGGGAAGAACTGCGGTGGATACGCAGTATTTT. This chain links TRBV2 with TRBJ2-3, with TRBD1 matching over 7 bases. The V and J ends lost 1 base and 6 bases, in that order; junction bases with no gene match: 13. Looked up from germline, CDR1 is SNHLY and CDR2 is FYNNEI. This CDR3 comprises 17 residues.

There are a few counts of this clone. The rearrangement joins TRBV7-2 to TRBJ2-3; 12 positions match TRBD2. V gave up 5 bases and J gave up 6 bases; unmatched junction bases: 9. The CDR3 consists of 16 residues. Germline V gives CDR1 SGHTA, CDR2 FQGNSA. The CDR3 sequence: CASSPRLAGVSDTQYF. As DNA, the CDR3 is TGTGCCAGCAGCCCGCGACTAGCGGGAGTTTCTGATACGCAGTATTTT.

There are a few counts of this clone. The V and J genes are TRBV5-1 and TRBJ2-1; TRBD2 matches 11 bases. V gave up 4 bases and J gave up 7 bases; unmatched junction bases: 13. The CDR3 has 17 residues. The germline CDR1 and CDR2 sequences are SGHRS and YFSETQ. The CDR3 DNA follows: TGCGCCAGCAGCGGAGGGATCGGGACTAGCGGACCTAATGAGCAGTTCTTC. This encodes CASSGGIGTSGPNEQFF.

This rearrangement joins TRBV28 to TRBJ2-7; D remains unclear. The CDR3 consists of 15 residues. From germline, CDR1 is MDHEN and CDR2 SYDVKM. V lost 6 bases and J lost 3, with 18 bases in between. CDR3 sequence reads: CASRPRPRKGYEQYF. The CDR3 DNA sequence: TGTGCCAGCAGACCACGGCCTAGAAAAGGCTACGAGCAGTACTTC.

This clone occurred a few times. The chain combines TRBV21-1 with TRBJ2-7; the D call in the table, TRBD2, was not verified against the DNA. TRBV21-1 is designated a pseudogene. The CDR3 spans 16 residues. This chain's CDR3 is CASSKNGHGGIYEQYF. DNA of the CDR3: TGTGCCAGCAGCAAAAACGGGCACGGCGGGATCTACGAGCAGTACTTC.

The V and J genes are TRBV27 and TRBJ2-2; D not certain. This CDR3 spans 18 amino acids. V lost 3 bases and J lost 2, with 19 bases in between. Germline CDR1 MNHEY, CDR2 SMNVEV (reference sequence). CDR3: CASSFLAAKLKNTGELFF. As DNA, the CDR3 is TGTGCCAGCAGTTTTTTAGCCGCTAAGCTTAAAAACACCGGGGAGCTGTTTTTT.

This chain uses TRBV29-1 with TRBJ2-4; 7 nucleotides agree with TRBD1. CDR1 and CDR2 (germline): SQVTM, ANQGSEA. The V gene end was trimmed by 7 bases and the J gene end by 0 bases; junction bases not matched to a gene: 9. This CDR3 contains 15 residues. The CDR3 spells CSATTGVIAKNIQYF. In DNA, the CDR3 is TGCAGCGCTACCACAGGGGTTATAGCCAAAAACATTCAGTACTTC. Full variable domain (outside the CDR3, taken from reference TRBV29-1 and TRBJ2-4): SAVISQKPSRDICQRGTSLTIQCQVDSQVTMMFWYRQQPGQSLTLIATANQGSEATYESGFVIDKFPISRPNLTFSTLTVSNMSPEDSSIYLCSATTGVIAKNIQYFGAGTRLSVL.

This clone was counted a few times. The gene calls are TRBV2 and TRBJ2-7, with 9 bases identical to TRBD1. The V segment lost 7 bases and the J segment 9 bases; nucleotides outside the gene matches: 10. The germline CDR1 and CDR2 sequences are SNHLY and FYNNEI. The CDR3 loop spans 13 amino acids. CDR3 nucleotides: TGTGCCAGCACGGGACAGGGTGTAGGAGGGCAGTACTTC. The encoded protein is CASTGQGVGGQYF. Full variable domain (outside the CDR3, taken from reference TRBV2 and TRBJ2-7): EPEVTQTPSHQVTQMGQEVILRCVPISNHLYFYWYRQILGQKVEFLVSFYNNEISEKSEIFDDQFSVERPDGSNFTLKIRSTKLEDSAMYFCASTGQGVGGQYFGPGTRLTVT.

There are a few counts of this clone. The chain carries TRBV9 and TRBJ2-3, with 7 nucleotides matching TRBD2. The V gene's germline CDR1 is SGDLS and CDR2 YYNGEE. V dropped 3 bases and J dropped 13; count of bases not matched to a gene: 11. The CDR3 is made up of 13 amino acids. In DNA, the CDR3 is TGTGCCAGCAGCGACAGTCCGACTAGCCAGGAGTATTTT. Its protein product is CASSDSPTSQEYF.

This clone was recorded a few times. The J gene is TRBJ2-7, the V gene TRBV27; D tentatively reads TRBD1 or TRBD2 (5 bases each). This CDR3 contains 13 residues. V lost 3 bases, J lost 5 bases, and 11 bases lay in between. The V gene's germline CDR1 is MNHEY and CDR2 SMNVEV (reference sequence). In DNA form, the CDR3 reads TGTGCCAGCAGTTTGTCCGGGACCCACGAGCAGTACTTC. This gives the protein CASSLSGTHEQYF.

The chain combines TRBV7-9 with TRBJ2-6; D tentatively reads TRBD1 or TRBD2 (6 bases each). Trimming pared 10 bases from V and 0 bases from J, leaving 25 bases between. This CDR3 has 19 residues. Germline CDR1 and CDR2: SEHNR and FQNEAQ (reference sequence). The CDR3 coding sequence is TGTGCCATACCCCGAGATGGGGGGCCCCCGAACTCTGGGGCCAACGTCCTGACTTTC. Its translation is CAIPRDGGPPNSGANVLTF.

The gene calls are TRBV2 and TRBJ2-5; tentatively, D is TRBD2 (6 bases). Germline values: CDR1 SNHLY, CDR2 FYNNEI. V lost 4 bases to trimming and J lost 4 bases, with 7 bases between them. CDR3 size: 12 residues. The CDR3 nucleotides read TGTGCCAGCAGTGTGGGGGGAGAGACCCAGTACTTC. As protein: CASSVGGETQYF. The variable domain in full, completed from reference TRBV2 and TRBJ2-5, reads EPEVTQTPSHQVTQMGQEVILRCVPISNHLYFYWYRQILGQKVEFLVSFYNNEISEKSEIFDDQFSVERPDGSNFTLKIRSTKLEDSAMYFCASSVGGETQYFGPGTRLLVL.

Note on this clone: The same CDR3 is also encoded by other DNA sequences in this sample. J is TRBJ1-2 and V is TRBV9; 10 bases line up with TRBD1. The CDR3 sequence is 15 residues long. V trimming: 0 bases; J trimming: 4 bases; junction bases outside the gene matches: 3. In germline, CDR1 is SGDLS, CDR2 YYNGEE. The CDR3 loop is CASSVGGQGSYGYTF. CDR3 DNA sequence: TGTGCCAGCAGCGTAGGGGGACAGGGGAGCTATGGCTACACCTTC.

This clone has a handful of counts. V is TRBV5-4 and J is TRBJ2-2, with 7 bases aligning to TRBD1. The CDR3 spans 15 residues. Per the germline V gene, CDR1 is SGHNT and CDR2 is YYREEE (reference sequence). Trimming at V came to 0 bases and at J to 9 bases, leaving 8 bases not matched to a gene. CDR3 loop: CASSLEQGVDRELFF. CDR3 DNA sequence: TGTGCCAGCAGCTTGGAGCAGGGGGTAGACCGGGAGCTGTTTTTT.

This clone was seen only a few times. This chain joins TRBV6-5 and TRBJ2-7, with D tentatively TRBD2 (6 bases). Trimming pared 0 bases from V and 2 bases from J, leaving 14 bases between. From germline, CDR1 is MNHEY and CDR2 SVGAGI. The CDR3 extends over 16 amino acids. The CDR3 DNA reads as TGTGCCAGCAGTTACTCGAGTAATAGCGGTGCCTACGAGCAGTACTTC. Translation gives CASSYSSNSGAYEQYF.

V usage is TRBV9 and J usage is TRBJ2-7; 8 positions match TRBD1. This CDR3 has 15 residues. With V trimmed by 0 bases and J by 2 bases, 4 bases remained unmatched. CDR1 is SGDLS, CDR2 YYNGEE, per germline. The CDR3 DNA follows: TGTGCCAGCAGCGTAGCCCCGGGACAGGCCTACGAGCAGTACTTC. It encodes CASSVAPGQAYEQYF. The full variable domain, completed using reference TRBV9 and TRBJ2-7, is DSGVTQTPKHLITATGQRVTLRCSPRSGDLSVYWYQQSLDQGLQFLIQYYNGEERAKGNILERFSAQQFPDLHSELNLSSLELGDSALYFCASSVAPGQAYEQYFGPGTRLTVT.